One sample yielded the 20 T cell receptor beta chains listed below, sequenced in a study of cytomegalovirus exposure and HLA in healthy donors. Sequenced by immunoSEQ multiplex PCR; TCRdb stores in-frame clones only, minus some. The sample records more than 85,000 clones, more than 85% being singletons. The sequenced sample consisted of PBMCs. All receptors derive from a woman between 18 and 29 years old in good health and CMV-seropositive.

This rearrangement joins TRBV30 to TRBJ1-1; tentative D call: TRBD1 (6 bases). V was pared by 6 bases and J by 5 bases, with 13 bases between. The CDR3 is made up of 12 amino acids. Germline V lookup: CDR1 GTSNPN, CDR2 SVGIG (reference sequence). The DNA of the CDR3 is TGTGCCTGCAGCAGGGGTGGGACTGAAGCTTTCTTT. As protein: CACSRGGTEAFF.

The CDR3 is CASSLGDSNQPQHF. The CDR3 DNA follows: TGTGCCAGCAGCTTAGGCGATAGCAATCAGCCCCAGCATTTT. The chain carries TRBV7-8 and TRBJ1-5; D gene uncertain. The germline V gene encodes CDR1 SGHVS and CDR2 FQNEAQ. The CDR3 sequence is 14 residues long. Trimming took off 1 base at V and 0 bases at J, with 4 bases between the two ends.

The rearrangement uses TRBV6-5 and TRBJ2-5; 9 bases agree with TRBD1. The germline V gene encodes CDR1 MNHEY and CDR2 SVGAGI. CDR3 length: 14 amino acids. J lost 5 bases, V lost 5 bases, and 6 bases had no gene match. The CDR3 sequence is CASSPSTGGETQYF. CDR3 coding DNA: TGTGCCAGCAGTCCATCCACAGGGGGCGAGACCCAGTACTTC.

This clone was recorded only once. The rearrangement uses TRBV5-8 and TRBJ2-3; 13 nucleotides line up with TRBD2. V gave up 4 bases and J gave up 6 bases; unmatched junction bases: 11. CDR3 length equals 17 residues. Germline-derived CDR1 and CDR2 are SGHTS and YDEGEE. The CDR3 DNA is TGTGCCAGCAGCCTAATTACTAGCGGGGGGGCCGGGGATACGCAGTATTTT. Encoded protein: CASSLITSGGAGDTQYF.

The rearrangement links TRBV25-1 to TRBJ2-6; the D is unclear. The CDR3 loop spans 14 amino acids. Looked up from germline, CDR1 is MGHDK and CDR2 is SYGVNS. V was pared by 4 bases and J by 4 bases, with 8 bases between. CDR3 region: CASSVEIGANVLTF. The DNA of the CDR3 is TGTGCCAGCAGTGTTGAGATCGGGGCCAACGTCCTGACTTTC. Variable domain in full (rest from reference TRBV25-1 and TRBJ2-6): EADIYQTPRYLVIGTGKKITLECSQTMGHDKMYWYQQDPGMELHLIHYSYGVNSTEKGDLSSESTVSRIRTEHFPLTLESARPSHTSQYLCASSVEIGANVLTFGAGSRLTVL.

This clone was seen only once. CDR3 nucleotide sequence: TGTGCCAGCAGCGTAGCCCCGACAGGTAGCACAGATACGCAGTATTTT. Protein: CASSVAPTGSTDTQYF. The rearrangement uses TRBV9 and TRBJ2-3; TRBD1 is a possible D gene (6 bases). In germline, CDR1 is SGDLS, CDR2 YYNGEE. The CDR3 length is 16 residues. V was cut by 0 bases and J by 0 bases, with 11 bases left in between. The entire variable domain, with the rest obtained from reference TRBV9 and TRBJ2-3, is as follows: DSGVTQTPKHLITATGQRVTLRCSPRSGDLSVYWYQQSLDQGLQFLIQYYNGEERAKGNILERFSAQQFPDLHSELNLSSLELGDSALYFCASSVAPTGSTDTQYFGPGTRLTVL.

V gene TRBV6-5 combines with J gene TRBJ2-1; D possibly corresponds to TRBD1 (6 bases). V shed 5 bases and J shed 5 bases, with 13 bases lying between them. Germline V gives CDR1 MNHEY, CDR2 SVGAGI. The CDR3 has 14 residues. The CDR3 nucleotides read TGTGCCAGCAGTATCGGACAGATCGACAATGAGCAGTTCTTC. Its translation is CASSIGQIDNEQFF.

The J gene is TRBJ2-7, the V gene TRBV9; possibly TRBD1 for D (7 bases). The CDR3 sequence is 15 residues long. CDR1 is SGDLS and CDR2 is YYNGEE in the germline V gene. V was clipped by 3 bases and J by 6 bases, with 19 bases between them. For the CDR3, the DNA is TGTGCCAGCAGCGGCCCGGCGGGACAGCGGTTCGAGCAGTACTTC. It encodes CASSGPAGQRFEQYF.

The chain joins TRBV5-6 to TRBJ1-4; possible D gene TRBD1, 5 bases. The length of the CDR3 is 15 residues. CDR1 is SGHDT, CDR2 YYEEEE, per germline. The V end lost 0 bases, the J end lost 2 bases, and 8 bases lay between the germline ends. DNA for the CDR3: TGTGCCAGCAGCTTGGAGGGGCGGACTAATGAAAAACTGTTTTTT. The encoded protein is CASSLEGRTNEKLFF.

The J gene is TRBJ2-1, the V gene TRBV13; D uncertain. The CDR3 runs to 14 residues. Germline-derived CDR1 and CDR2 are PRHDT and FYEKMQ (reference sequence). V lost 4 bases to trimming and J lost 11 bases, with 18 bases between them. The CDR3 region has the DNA TGTGCCAGCAGCTCCGGGTCGGCCAAAAAAAAGCAGTTCTTC. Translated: CASSSGSAKKKQFF.

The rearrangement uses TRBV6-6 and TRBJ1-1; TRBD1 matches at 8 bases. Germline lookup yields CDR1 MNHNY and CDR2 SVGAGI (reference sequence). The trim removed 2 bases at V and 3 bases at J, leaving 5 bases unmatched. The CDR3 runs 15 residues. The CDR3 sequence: CASSYPGQGYTEAFF. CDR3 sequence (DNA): TGTGCCAGCAGTTACCCCGGACAGGGATACACTGAAGCTTTCTTT.

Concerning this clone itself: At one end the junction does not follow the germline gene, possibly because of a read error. CDR3 sequence reads: CASSLGMAWETQYF. The CDR3, as DNA: TGTGCCAGCAGTTTGGGAATGGCCTGGGAGACCCAGTACTTC. The chain combines TRBV5-5 with TRBJ2-5; D gene unclear. Germline values: CDR1 SGHKS, CDR2 YYEKEE (reference sequence). This CDR3 is built from 14 residues.

The CDR3 coding sequence is TGTGCCAGCTCATTTTCAGAGGGGGAACGGGAAAAACTGTTTTTT. Encoded protein: CASSFSEGEREKLFF. V usage is TRBV18 and J usage is TRBJ1-4; TRBD1 might be the D (6 bases). The V end was cut by 5 bases, the J end by 8 bases, with 18 bases between. Germline V gene lookup returns CDR1 KGHSH and CDR2 LQKENI. The CDR3 extends over 15 amino acids.

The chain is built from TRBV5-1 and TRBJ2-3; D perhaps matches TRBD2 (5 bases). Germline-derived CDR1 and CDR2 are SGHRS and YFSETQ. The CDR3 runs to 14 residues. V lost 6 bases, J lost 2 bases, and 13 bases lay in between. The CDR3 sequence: CASTLAPPTDTQYF. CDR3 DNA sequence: TGCGCCAGCACCCTAGCTCCCCCCACAGATACGCAGTATTTT.

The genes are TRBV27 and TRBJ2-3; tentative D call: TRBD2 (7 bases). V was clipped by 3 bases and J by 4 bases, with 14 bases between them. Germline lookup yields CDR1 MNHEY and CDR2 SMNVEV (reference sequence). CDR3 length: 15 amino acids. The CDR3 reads CASSLWGGAADTQYF. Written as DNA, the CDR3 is TGTGCCAGCAGTTTGTGGGGGGGGGCGGCAGATACGCAGTATTTT.

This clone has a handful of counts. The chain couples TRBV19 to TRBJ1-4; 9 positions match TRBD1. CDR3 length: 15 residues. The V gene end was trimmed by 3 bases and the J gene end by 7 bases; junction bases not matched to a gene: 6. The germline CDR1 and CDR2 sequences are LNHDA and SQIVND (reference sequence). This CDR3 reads CASSIGTGFFEKLFF. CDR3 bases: TGTGCCAGTAGTATCGGGACAGGGTTTTTTGAAAAACTGTTTTTT.

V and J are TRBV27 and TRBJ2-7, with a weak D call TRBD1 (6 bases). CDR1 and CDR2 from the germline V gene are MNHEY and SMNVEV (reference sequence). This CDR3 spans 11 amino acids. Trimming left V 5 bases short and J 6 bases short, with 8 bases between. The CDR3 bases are TGTGCCAGCAGTCCAGGGGTCGAGCAGTACTTC. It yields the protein CASSPGVEQYF.

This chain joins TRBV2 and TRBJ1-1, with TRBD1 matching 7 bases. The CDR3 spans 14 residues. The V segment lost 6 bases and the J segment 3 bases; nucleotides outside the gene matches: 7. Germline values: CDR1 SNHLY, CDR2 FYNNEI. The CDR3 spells CASRVDREHTEAFF. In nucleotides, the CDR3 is TGTGCCAGCAGAGTAGACAGGGAGCACACTGAAGCTTTCTTT.

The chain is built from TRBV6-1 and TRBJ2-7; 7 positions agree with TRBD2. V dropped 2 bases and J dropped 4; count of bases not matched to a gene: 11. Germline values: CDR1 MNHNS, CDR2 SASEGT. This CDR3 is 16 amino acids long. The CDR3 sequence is CASSEWWGGGLYEQYF. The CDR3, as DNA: TGTGCCAGCAGTGAATGGTGGGGGGGAGGACTGTACGAGCAGTACTTC.

CDR3 amino acids: CASSDPRTVEAFF. In DNA form, the CDR3 reads TGTGCCAGCAGTGACCCAAGGACAGTTGAAGCTTTCTTT. The V gene is TRBV2, the J gene TRBJ1-1; possibly TRBD1 for D (6 bases). The CDR3 is 13 residues long. V shed 3 bases and J shed 7 bases, with 12 bases lying between them. Per germline, CDR1 SNHLY and CDR2 FYNNEI.